This T cell receptor beta chain is from a study of T cell responses to AZD1222 COVID-19 vaccine listed by TCRdb under 2021. For context, the study as a whole: AZD1222 recipients given second doses at about 4 weeks or at about 12 weeks were pooled, since spike-specific TCR depth and breadth were not found to differ between the two schedules. A total of about 230 trial participants underwent TCR sequencing, of whom 207 received two doses of AZD1222 and 26 received two doses of the MenACWY control vaccine. Trial participants were enrolled into age subgroups of 18-55, 56-69 and 70-plus years, which contained roughly 140, 27 and 60 TCR-sequenced participants, respectively.

The CDR3 regions of human TCRbeta chains were analyzed by immunosequencing. In the authors' own workflow: Repertoire TCRs were checked for matches against a reference library of SARS-CoV-2-specific TCRs that had been generated using the MIRA antigen-specificity platform. Breadth meant the fraction of unique TCRs that were SARS-CoV-2-associated, whereas depth meant the fraction of total T cells that were SARS-CoV-2-associated. Using the MIRA data, each spike-specific TCR was mapped to the spike region that the TCR reacts to and placed in a CD4 or CD8 class. Log10-transformed breadth and depth values were compared by one-way ANOVA with Sidak's multiple comparisons tests. TCRdb took over this immuneACCESS table, retaining in-frame rearrangements with V and J assigned. Such tables are incomplete; in checked studies, under half of the missing clones stem from an unresolved V gene, and the remainder is unexplained. For V, J and clone size, that table is used; D and trimming come from the DNA. The sample profile shows about 150,000 clones; around 90% of them were found once. In total, the top ten clones hold roughly 2.5% of the sample.

As regards this clone: Its antigen is still unknown. Base qualities are not provided; no much larger clone lies one nucleotide away.

The CDR3, cysteine through phenylalanine, is 14 amino acids long. Here the CDR3 DNA is all that survives: 42 bases in frame from base 1. The germline V gene (reference sequence) provides CDR1 SEHNR and CDR2 FQNEAQ. Unmatched junction bases come to 4, with V trimmed by 3 bases and J by 6 bases. What the study reported, not specific to this receptor: Participants were mostly white British and included more females than males, and it was suggested by the authors that clonal diversity may have been underestimated. The 56-69-year group was small, and its depth increase did not reach significance, likely because of low power. Only five or six AZD1222 recipients were SARS-CoV-2 seropositive at baseline, limiting conclusions about previously exposed vaccinees. After two AZD1222 doses, both the breadth and the depth of spike-specific TCRs were significantly higher than at day 0 and than in MenACWY recipients. CD4 TCRs associated with the vaccine covered the entire spike protein, and the dominant responses were in regions 160-218 and 743-854. Because no samples from the day 14 peak response were available, repertoires could be characterized only after the peak T cell response. Reportedly, close to half of the unique spike-specific TCRs recognized epitopes lying outside the regions that are mutated in the B.1.351 and B.1.1.7 variants.

Interpreted using the paper, the time point label stands for: baseline before first vaccination. Vaccinee samples were obtained from the UK trials COV001 and COV002, which included a single-blind randomized controlled phase 2/3 trial of AZD1222 (ChAdOx1 nCoV-19) in healthy adults. Trial participant PBMC samples were collected at day 0 and day 28 after the second dose for TCRbeta chain sequencing. The chain links TRBV7-9 with TRBJ2-1, with TRBD2 identical over 8 junction bases. This TCR was recovered from an adult in good health. The material sequenced was peripheral blood, taken on day 0 of AZD1222 vaccination. The sequenced DNA is TGTGCCAGCAGCTTTTCCGGGACTAGCAATGAGCAGTTCTTC. The encoded protein is CASSFSGTSNEQFF.